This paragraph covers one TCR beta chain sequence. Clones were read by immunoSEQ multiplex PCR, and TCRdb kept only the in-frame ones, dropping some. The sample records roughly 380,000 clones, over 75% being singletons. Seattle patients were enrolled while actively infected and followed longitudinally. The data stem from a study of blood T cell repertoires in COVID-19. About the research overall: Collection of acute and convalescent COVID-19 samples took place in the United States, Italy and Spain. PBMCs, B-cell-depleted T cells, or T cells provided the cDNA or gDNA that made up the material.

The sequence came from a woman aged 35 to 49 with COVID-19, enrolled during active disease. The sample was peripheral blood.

CDR3 DNA sequence: TGTGCCAGTAGTAAACACGAGACAGGACTTAATGAGCAGTTCTTC. As protein: CASSKHETGLNEQFF. The chain links TRBV19 to TRBJ2-1; D may be TRBD1 (6 bases). Trimming took 4 bases from V and 7 from J, leaving 17 bases between them. Germline CDR1 LNHDA, CDR2 SQIVND (reference sequence). The CDR3 covers 15 residues.